Below, one T cell receptor beta chain is given with its context. Its antigen is undetermined. The data derive from a study of cytomegalovirus exposure and HLA in healthy donors. The overall study: A data release that came early held roughly 85 million unique TCRs from HLA-typed donors. Study-wide results and caveats: Later, TCR association rates were found to vary by HLA locus, highest for DRB1 and lowest for HLA-C. Per a prior analysis, the majority of TCR beta V segments were productive roughly 87% or roughly 30% of the time. Among TCR beta chains of equal frequency, HLA-associated ones were more clonally expanded in a later analysis.

V shed 6 bases, J shed 2 bases, and the junction held 4 bases outside the gene matches. CDR1 is MDHEN, CDR2 SYDVKM, per germline. The length of the CDR3 is 13 residues. Vbeta (60) and Jbeta (13) primers were used in the PCR. TCRdb keeps only in-frame clones here, not all; method: immunoSEQ multiplex PCR. Of about 270,000 clones listed, about nine tenths were seen once; the top ten hold around 3.7%. The sequence was obtained from a middle-aged man in good health and CMV-seropositive. The genes are TRBV28 and TRBJ2-7, with 7 bases aligning to TRBD1. Sequences were obtained from PBMCs. Here the CDR3 reads CASRLTGPYEQYF. The CDR3 DNA reads TGTGCCAGCAGACTGACAGGGCCCTACGAGCAGTACTTC. The whole variable domain, remainder taken from reference TRBV28 and TRBJ2-7, is DVKVTQSSRYLVKRTGEKVFLECVQDMDHENMFWYRQDPGLGLRLIYFSYDVKMKEKGDIPEGYSVSREKKERFSLILESASTNQTSMYLCASRLTGPYEQYFGPGTRLTVT.